The 28 T cell receptor beta chains presented below share a single source sample, sequenced in a study of T cell responses to AZD1222 COVID-19 vaccine (dated by TCRdb to the early 2020s). Library generation was performed with the immunoSEQ multiplex PCR assay. Not all clones reach the TCRdb copy of this immuneACCESS table, which keeps in-frame sequences only. Checked studies attribute under half of the gap to unresolved V genes and leave the rest unexplained. The sample profile shows 100,000 or so clones; more than 90% of them were found once. The ten largest clones add up to roughly 1.1% of the sample. Reading the label with the study, this specimen's time point is: baseline before first vaccination. The sample was peripheral blood, taken on day 0 of AZD1222 vaccination. These receptors were taken from an adult in good health.

The V and J genes are TRBV6-2 or TRBV6-3 and TRBJ1-3; TRBD1 might be the D (5 bases). The germline gives CDR1 MNHEY, CDR2 SVGEGT. Trimming took off 2 bases at V and 4 bases at J, with 6 bases between the two ends. This CDR3 is built from 13 residues. CDR3 in amino acids: CASSYHRGNTIYF. Here the CDR3 DNA reads TGTGCCAGCAGTTACCACAGGGGAAACACCATATATTTT.

The rearrangement joins TRBV11-3 to TRBJ2-1, with TRBD1 as a possible D gene (5 bases). The V gene lost 6 bases and the J gene lost 0 bases, with 12 bases spanning the gap. The CDR3 runs to 15 residues. Germline V gene sequence: CDR1 SGHNT, CDR2 YENEEA. DNA for the CDR3: TGTGCCAGCAGTCCAGAGACAGTCTCCTACAATGAGCAGTTCTTC. It yields the protein CASSPETVSYNEQFF.

The genes are TRBV9 and TRBJ1-1; D perhaps matches TRBD1 (6 bases). Germline V gene sequence: CDR1 SGDLS, CDR2 YYNGEE. This CDR3 is built from 15 residues. The V end lost 2 bases, the J end lost 5 bases, and 16 bases lay between the germline ends. The CDR3 reads CASSVTHSRGTEAFF. The CDR3 coding sequence is TGTGCCAGCAGCGTCACTCATTCCAGGGGAACTGAAGCTTTCTTT.

J is TRBJ2-3 and V is TRBV6-6, with 10 bases aligning to TRBD2. This CDR3 is built from 15 residues. CDR1 is MNHNY, CDR2 SVGAGI, per germline (reference sequence). V was pared by 6 bases and J by 1 base, with 4 bases of the junction left unmatched. The CDR3 loop reads CASRVAGGRTDTQYF. The CDR3 bases are TGTGCCAGCAGGGTAGCGGGGGGACGCACAGATACGCAGTATTTT.

V and J are TRBV9 and TRBJ2-7; D is uncertain. In germline, CDR1 is SGDLS, CDR2 YYNGEE. The germline V and J ends were trimmed by 4 bases and 0 bases, with 14 bases remaining between them. This CDR3 is 15 amino acids long. The CDR3 region has the DNA TGTGCCAGCAGCCCTAGAGAGCTTAGCTCCTACGAGCAGTACTTC. Protein product: CASSPRELSSYEQYF.

The J gene is TRBJ1-1, the V gene TRBV27; no clear D gene. Trimming cost V 3 bases and J 5 bases, with 13 bases left between them. The CDR3 has 14 residues. CDR1 is MNHEY and CDR2 is SMNVEV in the germline V gene (reference sequence). CDR3 bases: TGTGCCAGCAGTTTCAGTTGGTTGGTGACTGAAGCTTTCTTT. Its translation is CASSFSWLVTEAFF.

The rearrangement uses TRBV10-3 and TRBJ2-7; 7 bases agree with TRBD2. The CDR3 length is 14 residues. The germline V gene encodes CDR1 ENHRY and CDR2 SYGVKD. V dropped 2 bases and J dropped 3; count of bases not matched to a gene: 4. This CDR3 reads CAISEGGGVYEQYF. In nucleotides, the CDR3 is TGTGCCATCAGTGAGGGGGGGGGAGTCTACGAGCAGTACTTC.

The chain employs TRBV6-5 and TRBJ2-1; 11 nucleotides line up with TRBD2. Germline V gene data show CDR1 as MNHEY and CDR2 as SVGAGI. This CDR3 region has 15 residues. V shed 5 bases, J shed 8 bases, and the junction held 8 bases outside the gene matches. The CDR3 DNA follows: TGTGCCAGCAGTCTCTTTAGCGGGGGGGCGTATGAGCAGTTCTTC. Its protein is CASSLFSGGAYEQFF.

This chain connects TRBV3-1 (or the pseudogene TRBV3-2) to TRBJ1-2; D uncertain. Trimming shortened V by 1 base and J by 8 bases, and 14 bases separated the two germline ends. The CDR3 length is 14 residues. Germline loops: CDR1 LGHDT, CDR2 YNNKEL (reference sequence). The CDR3 nucleotides are TGTGCCAGCAGCCAAGCTAACCCAGCTATGGGCTACACCTTC. It specifies CASSQANPAMGYTF.

The rearrangement joins TRBV29-1 to TRBJ1-2; 7 nucleotides match TRBD1. With 5 bases clipped from V and 5 bases from J, the junction kept 5 bases outside the gene matches. CDR3 length equals 12 residues. Germline CDR1 SQVTM, CDR2 ANQGSEA. For the CDR3, the DNA is TGCAGCGTTCCTACAGGGGAGTATGGCTACACCTTC. The encoded protein is CSVPTGEYGYTF.

The V gene is TRBV30, the J gene TRBJ1-1; D is possibly TRBD1 (6 bases). Germline V gives CDR1 GTSNPN, CDR2 SVGIG (reference sequence). The V and J ends lost 0 bases and 1 base respectively, with 9 bases between them. This CDR3 is built from 14 residues. The CDR3 here is CAWSVGGPNTEAFF. The CDR3 coding sequence is TGTGCCTGGAGTGTGGGGGGGCCGAACACTGAAGCTTTCTTT.

The chain has TRBV11-3 and TRBJ2-3; 11 bases agree with TRBD1. Germline trimming cut 5 bases from V and 3 bases from J; bases unmatched to any gene: 4. Germline lookup yields CDR1 SGHNT and CDR2 YENEEA. This CDR3 has 15 amino acids. In nucleotides, the CDR3 is TGTGCCAGCAGCCTGGGGGACAGGGGGACAGATACGCAGTATTTT. This gives the protein CASSLGDRGTDTQYF.

The genes are TRBV29-1 and TRBJ2-5, with TRBD1 as a possible D gene (5 bases). V lost 4 bases and J lost 2, with 11 bases in between. There are 13 residues in the CDR3. Germline CDR1 is SQVTM and CDR2 is ANQGSEA. The CDR3 DNA reads TGCAGCGTTGGGGGCCACGATCAAGAGACCCAGTACTTC. Translating it yields CSVGGHDQETQYF.

The rearrangement links TRBV6-5 to TRBJ1-5, with D possibly being TRBD1 (5 bases). V was shortened by 6 bases and J by 0 bases, with 12 bases between the two germline ends. This CDR3 spans 15 amino acids. Germline V gene lookup returns CDR1 MNHEY and CDR2 SVGAGI. DNA of the CDR3: TGTGCCAGCAGACGGGGGGTGGATAGCAATCAGCCCCAGCATTTT. The encoded protein is CASRRGVDSNQPQHF.

The chain is built from TRBV29-1 and TRBJ2-5; D tentatively fits TRBD1 or TRBD2 (6 bases each). Trimming took off 4 bases at V and 8 bases at J, with 20 bases between the two ends. The V gene's germline CDR1 is SQVTM and CDR2 ANQGSEA. This CDR3 has 14 residues. In DNA, the CDR3 is TGCAGCGTTGGCCTCCCCGGGGGCCGCGAAACCCAGTACTTC. As protein: CSVGLPGGRETQYF. The full variable domain, in which reference TRBV29-1 and TRBJ2-5 provide the parts outside the CDR3, is SAVISQKPSRDICQRGTSLTIQCQVDSQVTMMFWYRQQPGQSLTLIATANQGSEATYESGFVIDKFPISRPNLTFSTLTVSNMSPEDSSIYLCSVGLPGGRETQYFGPGTRLLVL.

The CDR3, as DNA: TGCAGCGCGCCCGGGACAGGGAACTATGGCTACACCTTC. Encoded protein: CSAPGTGNYGYTF. The rearrangement joins TRBV29-1 to TRBJ1-2, with 9 nucleotides matching TRBD1. Germline-derived CDR1 and CDR2 are SQVTM and ANQGSEA. This CDR3 is built from 13 residues. V was pared by 7 bases and J by 2 bases, with 5 bases of the junction left unmatched.

This clone was recorded only once. The rearrangement joins TRBV5-4 to TRBJ2-3; 9 positions agree with TRBD1. CDR1 and CDR2 (germline): SGHNT, YYREEE (reference sequence). The CDR3 has 14 residues. Germline trimming cut 3 bases from V and 5 bases from J; bases unmatched to any gene: 4. CDR3: CASSWGTGKDTQYF. CDR3 bases: TGTGCCAGCAGCTGGGGGACAGGGAAAGATACGCAGTATTTT.

The chain links TRBV6-4 to TRBJ1-6; unclear D gene. This CDR3 is 12 amino acids long. CDR1 is MRHNA, CDR2 SNTAGT, per germline. The V end was cut by 5 bases, the J end by 8 bases, with 7 bases between. This chain's CDR3 is CASSPHDSPLHF. CDR3 DNA: TGTGCCAGCAGTCCCCATGATTCACCCCTCCACTTT.

This clone was seen a single time. The chain links TRBV19 to TRBJ1-2; 9 bases fit TRBD1. This CDR3 has 15 amino acids. The V gene's germline CDR1 is LNHDA and CDR2 SQIVND (reference sequence). Trimming at V came to 7 bases and at J to 7 bases, leaving 13 bases not matched to a gene. The CDR3 DNA sequence: TGTGCCAGTACCTACCGGGACAGGGTTGGGATTGGCTACACCTTC. Its protein is CASTYRDRVGIGYTF.

The J gene is TRBJ2-7, the V gene TRBV7-9, with TRBD2 as a possible D gene (6 bases). CDR1 is SEHNR and CDR2 is FQNEAQ in the germline V gene (reference sequence). The CDR3 sequence is 13 residues long. Trimming pared 3 bases from V and 6 bases from J, leaving 12 bases between. CDR3 sequence reads: CASSFWEAGEQYF. CDR3 sequence (DNA): TGTGCCAGCAGCTTTTGGGAGGCAGGCGAGCAGTACTTC. Filled out from reference TRBV7-9 and TRBJ2-7, the complete variable domain reads DTGVSQNPRHKITKRGQNVTFRCDPISEHNRLYWYRQTLGQGPEFLTYFQNEAQLEKSRLLSDRFSAERPKGSFSTLEIQRTEQGDSAMYLCASSFWEAGEQYFGPGTRLTVT.

CDR3 in DNA: TGTGCCAGCAGCTTAAGCCTAGCGGGAAGCGAGCAGTTCTTC. Protein: CASSLSLAGSEQFF. The rearrangement links TRBV7-3 to TRBJ2-1; 9 bases agree with TRBD2. CDR3 length: 14 amino acids. Trimming took 1 base from V and 10 from J; bases not matched to a gene: 5. The germline V gene has CDR1 SGHTA and CDR2 FQGTGA.

The V gene is TRBV11-2, the J gene TRBJ1-1; a possible D gene is TRBD1 (5 bases). V shed 5 bases and J shed 3 bases, with 22 bases lying between them. The CDR3 covers 17 residues. Germline loops: CDR1 SGHAT, CDR2 FQNNGV. CDR3 protein: CASSLILGGLRYTEAFF. The CDR3 bases are TGTGCCAGCAGCCTAATACTTGGGGGATTACGGTACACTGAAGCTTTCTTT. Drawing the rest from reference TRBV11-2 and TRBJ1-1, the complete variable domain is EAGVAQSPRYKIIEKRQSVAFWCNPISGHATLYWYQQILGQGPKLLIQFQNNGVVDDSQLPKDRFSAERLKGVDSTLKIQPAKLEDSAVYLCASSLILGGLRYTEAFFGQGTRLTVV.

The chain joins TRBV5-1 to TRBJ1-6, with D possibly being TRBD1 (6 bases). Trimming removed 5 bases from V and 7 bases from J, with 13 bases in between. CDR3 length: 14 residues. From germline, CDR1 is SGHRS and CDR2 YFSETQ. CDR3 loop: CASRLTGENSPLHF. CDR3 nucleotides: TGCGCCAGCAGGTTGACAGGCGAGAATTCACCCCTCCACTTT.

The chain couples TRBV5-6 to TRBJ1-5; possibly TRBD1 for D (6 bases). Trimming took 3 bases from V and 1 from J, leaving 11 bases between them. The germline gives CDR1 SGHDT, CDR2 YYEEEE. There are 15 residues in the CDR3. The CDR3 is CASSSWGLSNQPQHF. The CDR3 DNA is TGTGCCAGCAGCTCCTGGGGGCTAAGCAATCAGCCCCAGCATTTT. Supplemented by reference TRBV5-6 and TRBJ1-5, the full variable domain reads DAGVTQSPTHLIKTRGQQVTLRCSPKSGHDTVSWYQQALGQGPQFIFQYYEEEERQRGNFPDRFSGHQFPNYSSELNVNALLLGDSALYLCASSSWGLSNQPQHFGDGTRLSIL.

This clone was observed once. This chain connects TRBV6-6 to TRBJ2-7; 12 nucleotides align to TRBD2. The CDR3 loop spans 15 amino acids. Germline CDR1 is MNHNY and CDR2 is SVGAGI (reference sequence). J was trimmed by 5 bases and V by 5 bases; bases with no gene match: 7. The CDR3 DNA is TGTGCCAGCAGTCCGACTAGCGGGAGATATCACGAGCAGTACTTC. The encoded protein is CASSPTSGRYHEQYF.

The V gene is TRBV7-2, the J gene TRBJ1-4; D may be TRBD1 (5 bases). There are 14 residues in the CDR3. Germline V gene sequence: CDR1 SGHTA, CDR2 FQGNSA. Trimming removed 4 bases at V and 3 bases at J, with 9 bases between. This CDR3 is CASSSDSSNEKLFF. The CDR3 DNA is TGTGCCAGCAGCTCCGACAGCTCTAATGAAAAACTGTTTTTT.

The chain joins TRBV11-2 to TRBJ1-6; D call uncertain. Germline V gives CDR1 SGHAT, CDR2 FQNNGV. The CDR3 is 12 residues long. Trimming removed 0 bases at V and 6 bases at J, with 0 bases between. CDR3 DNA: TGTGCCAGCAGCTTAGATAATTCACCCCTCCACTTT. Amino acid sequence: CASSLDNSPLHF.

The rearrangement joins TRBV19 to TRBJ1-2; D remains unclear. The germline V gene encodes CDR1 LNHDA and CDR2 SQIVND (reference sequence). The CDR3 extends over 14 amino acids. Trimming shortened V by 4 bases and J by 1 base, and 10 bases separated the two germline ends. The CDR3 sequence: CASSRWQDNYGYTF. The CDR3 nucleotides are TGTGCCAGTAGTAGATGGCAGGATAACTATGGCTACACCTTC.